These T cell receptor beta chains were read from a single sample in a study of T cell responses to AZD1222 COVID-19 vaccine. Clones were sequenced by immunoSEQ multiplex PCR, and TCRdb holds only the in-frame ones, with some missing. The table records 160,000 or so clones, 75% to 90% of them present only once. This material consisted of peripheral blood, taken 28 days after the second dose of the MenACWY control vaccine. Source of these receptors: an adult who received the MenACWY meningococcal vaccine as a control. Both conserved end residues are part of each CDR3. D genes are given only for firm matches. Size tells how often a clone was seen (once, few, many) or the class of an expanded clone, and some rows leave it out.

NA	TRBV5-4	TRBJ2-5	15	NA	CASSLVGRVRETQYF	TGTGCCAGCAGCTTGGTGGGCCGGGTTAGGGAGACCCAGTACTTC
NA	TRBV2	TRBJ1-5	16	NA	CASSPLGQAGNQPQHF	TGTGCCAGCAGTCCATTGGGGCAGGCCGGGAATCAGCCCCAGCATTTT
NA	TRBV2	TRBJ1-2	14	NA	CASSESVPNYGYTF	TGTGCCAGCAGTGAAAGTGTCCCAAACTATGGCTACACCTTC
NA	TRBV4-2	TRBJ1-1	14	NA	CASSHPAPGTEAFF	TGTGCCAGCAGCCACCCCGCGCCAGGGACTGAAGCTTTCTTT
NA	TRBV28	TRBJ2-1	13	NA	CASSPDSNNEQFF	TGTGCCAGCAGTCCCGACAGTAACAATGAGCAGTTCTTC
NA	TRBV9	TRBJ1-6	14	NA	CASTSGYGNSPLHF	TGTGCCAGCACCTCCGGGTACGGTAATTCACCCCTCCACTTT
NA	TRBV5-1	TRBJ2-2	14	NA	CASSLQGNTGELFF	TGCGCCAGCAGCTTACAGGGGAACACCGGGGAGCTGTTTTTT
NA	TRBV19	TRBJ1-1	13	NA	CASSVRGSTEAFF	TGTGCCAGTAGTGTCCGGGGTTCCACTGAAGCTTTCTTT
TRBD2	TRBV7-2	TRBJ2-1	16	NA	CASTLNSGRVANEQFF	TGTGCCAGCACCCTCAATAGCGGGAGAGTGGCGAATGAGCAGTTCTTC
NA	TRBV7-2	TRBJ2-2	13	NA	CASSFSETGELFF	TGTGCCAGCAGCTTTTCCGAGACCGGGGAGCTGTTTTTT
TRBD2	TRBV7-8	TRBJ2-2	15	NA	CASSASGRAVGELFF	TGTGCCAGCAGCGCTAGCGGGAGGGCCGTCGGGGAGCTGTTTTTT
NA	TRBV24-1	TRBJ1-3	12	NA	CATSDSGNTIYF	TGTGCCACCAGTGATTCCGGAAACACCATATATTTT
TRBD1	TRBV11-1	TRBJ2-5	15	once	CASSLEDRGRETQYF	TGTGCCAGCAGCTTAGAGGACAGGGGGCGCGAGACCCAGTACTTC
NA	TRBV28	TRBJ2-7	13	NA	CASSTDVSYEQYF	TGTGCCAGCAGCACAGACGTGTCCTACGAGCAGTACTTC
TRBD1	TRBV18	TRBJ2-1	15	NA	CASSPATGSHNEQFF	TGTGCCAGCTCACCAGCGACAGGGAGCCACAATGAGCAGTTCTTC
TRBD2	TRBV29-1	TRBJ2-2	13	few	CSVEDTGGGELFF	TGCAGCGTTGAAGATACGGGGGGCGGGGAGCTGTTTTTT
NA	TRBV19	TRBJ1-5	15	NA	CASSIPGTSGQPQHF	TGTGCCAGTAGTATACCAGGGACGAGCGGTCAGCCCCAGCATTTT
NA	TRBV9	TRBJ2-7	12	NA	CASSVGGAEQYF	TGTGCCAGCAGCGTAGGAGGGGCCGAGCAGTACTTC
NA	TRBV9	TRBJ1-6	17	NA	CASSPSTGPAYNSPLHF	TGTGCCAGCAGCCCGTCGACAGGCCCCGCGTATAATTCACCCCTCCACTTT
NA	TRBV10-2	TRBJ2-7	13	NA	CASSGGGIDEQYF	TGCGCCAGCAGTGGAGGGGGGATCGACGAGCAGTACTTC
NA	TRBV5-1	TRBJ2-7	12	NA	CASSLNSAEQYF	TGCGCCAGCAGCTTGAACAGCGCCGAGCAGTACTTC
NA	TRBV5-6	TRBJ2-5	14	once	CASSFLPTEETQYF	TGTGCCAGCAGCTTTTTGCCGACGGAAGAGACCCAGTACTTC
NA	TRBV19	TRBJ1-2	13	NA	CASSIKGPHGYTF	TGTGCCAGTAGTATAAAGGGACCCCATGGCTACACCTTC
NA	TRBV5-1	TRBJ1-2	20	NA	CASSLSPPVGREAVLYGYTF	TGCGCCAGCAGCTTATCCCCTCCGGTTGGGAGGGAAGCGGTATTGTATGGCTACACCTTC
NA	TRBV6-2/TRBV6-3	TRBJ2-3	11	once	CASSPKDTQYF	TGTGCCAGCAGTCCCAAAGATACGCAGTATTTT
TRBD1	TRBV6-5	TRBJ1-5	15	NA	CASSSEQGLVGPQHF	TGTGCCAGCAGTTCGGAACAGGGGCTAGTTGGGCCCCAGCATTTT
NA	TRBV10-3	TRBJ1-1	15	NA	CAISMWGERDTEAFF	TGTGCCATCAGTATGTGGGGGGAACGGGACACTGAAGCTTTCTTT
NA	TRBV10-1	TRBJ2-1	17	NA	CASSEAEGAGSYNEQFF	TGCGCCAGCAGTGAGGCGGAGGGGGCAGGTTCCTACAATGAGCAGTTCTTC
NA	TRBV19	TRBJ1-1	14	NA	CASFDMQAPAEAFF	TGTGCCAGTTTTGATATGCAGGCCCCCGCTGAAGCTTTCTTT
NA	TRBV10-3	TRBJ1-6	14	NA	CAISVGLTNSPLHF	TGTGCCATCAGCGTGGGGCTCACAAATTCACCCCTCCACTTT
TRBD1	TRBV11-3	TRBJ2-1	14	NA	CASSADRGPNEQFF	TGTGCCAGCAGCGCGGACAGGGGCCCCAATGAGCAGTTCTTC
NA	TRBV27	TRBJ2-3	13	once	CASSLIGTDTQYF	TGTGCCAGCAGTTTAATCGGGACAGATACGCAGTATTTT
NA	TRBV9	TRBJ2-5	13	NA	CASSPGGGGTQYF	TGTGCCAGCAGCCCTGGAGGGGGGGGGACCCAGTACTTC
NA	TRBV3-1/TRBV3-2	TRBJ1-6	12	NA	CASSPDNSPLHF	TGTGCCAGCAGCCCCGATAATTCACCCCTCCACTTT
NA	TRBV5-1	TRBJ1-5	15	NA	CASSLGTGQEQPQHF	TGCGCCAGCAGCTTGGGCACGGGCCAGGAGCAGCCCCAGCATTTT
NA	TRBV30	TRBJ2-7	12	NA	CALGQSSYEQYF	TGTGCTCTAGGACAGTCCTCCTACGAGCAGTACTTC
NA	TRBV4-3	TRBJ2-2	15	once	CASSLQGQKAGELFF	TGCGCCAGCAGCCTGCAGGGGCAGAAAGCCGGGGAGCTGTTTTTT
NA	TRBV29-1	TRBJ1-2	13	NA	CSVEDPEDDGYTF	TGCAGCGTTGAAGATCCGGAAGACGATGGCTACACCTTC
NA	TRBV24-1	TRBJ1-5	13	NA	CATNQESNQPQHF	TGTGCCACCAACCAGGAGAGCAATCAGCCCCAGCATTTT
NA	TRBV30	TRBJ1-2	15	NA	CAWSHSGRWVYGYTF	TGTGCCTGGAGTCACTCAGGGAGATGGGTCTATGGCTACACCTTC
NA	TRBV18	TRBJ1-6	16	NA	CASSPPVTGAGSPLHF	TGTGCCAGCTCACCACCGGTAACAGGCGCGGGGTCACCCCTCCACTTT
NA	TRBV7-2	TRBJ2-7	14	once	CASSLVGAGIEQYF	TGTGCCAGCAGCTTGGTGGGAGCTGGGATCGAGCAGTACTTC